The entry below describes one T cell receptor beta chain. What it recognizes is unknown. CD45RO negativity and positive selection for CCR7 defined naive CD8 cells, a population that excluded terminally differentiated effector memory CD45RA+ cells. Donors comprised healthy HIV-negative adults lacking recent acute infections or vaccinations. The CDR3 spans 14 residues. V was pared by 2 bases and J by 0 bases, with 7 bases between. Germline V gene data show CDR1 as MNHEY and CDR2 as SVGAGI. Profiled with immunoSEQ multiplex PCR; TCRdb holds only in-frame clones, not every one. The top ten hold approximately 22% of the sample, which has about 680,000 clones, 92% seen once. The data were taken from a study of shared clonotypes between healthy human individuals. Overall study results and limits: Non-shared clonotypes showed lower generation probabilities than clonotypes common to all four donors.

The sample taken for sequencing was naive CD8+ T cells sorted from blood. The receptor comes from a man aged 30 to 39 in good health. V and J are TRBV6-5 and TRBJ2-5; D remains ambiguous. CDR3: CASSYRQYQETQYF. CDR3 coding DNA: TGTGCCAGCAGTTACCGGCAGTACCAAGAGACCCAGTACTTC.